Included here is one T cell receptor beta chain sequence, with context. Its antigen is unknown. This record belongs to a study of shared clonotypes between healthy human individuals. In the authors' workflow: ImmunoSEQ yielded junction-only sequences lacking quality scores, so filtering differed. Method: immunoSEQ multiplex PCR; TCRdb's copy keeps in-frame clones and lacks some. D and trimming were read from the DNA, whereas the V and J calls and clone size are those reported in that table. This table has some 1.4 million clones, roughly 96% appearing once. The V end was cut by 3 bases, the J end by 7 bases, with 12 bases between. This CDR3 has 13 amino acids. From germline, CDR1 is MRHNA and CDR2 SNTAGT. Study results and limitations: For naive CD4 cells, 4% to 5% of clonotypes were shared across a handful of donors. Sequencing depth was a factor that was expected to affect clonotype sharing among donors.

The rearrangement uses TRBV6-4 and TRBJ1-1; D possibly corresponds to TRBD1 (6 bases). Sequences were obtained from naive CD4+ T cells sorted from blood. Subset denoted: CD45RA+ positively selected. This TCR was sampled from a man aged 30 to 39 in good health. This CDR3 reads CASSENQGNEAFF. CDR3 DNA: TGTGCCAGCAGTGAAAACCAGGGGAATGAAGCTTTCTTT.